This entry concerns a single T cell receptor beta chain. A much bigger clone sits one base away, suggesting this may be a read error. CDR1 and CDR2 (germline): DFQATT, SNEGSKA (reference sequence). This CDR3 has 17 amino acids. It was with unique molecular identifiers that the TCRbeta library was prepared. TCRdb used MiXCR to reprocess the PCR reads, holding one entry per CDR3 protein. The data hold around 72,000 distinct CDR3 sequences, with just under 5% observed a single time. The sample originates from a study of T-cell reconstitution after alpha-beta-depleted transplantation in children. The chain carries TRBV20-1 and TRBJ2-2; 13 bases line up with TRBD2. The sequencing here drew on PBMCs, mostly from graft donor cells, taken 180 days after TCRalphabeta/CD19-depleted stem cell transplant. This receptor was identified in a boy younger than two who had a stem cell transplant for acute myeloid leukemia, so the T cells may come from the graft donor. CDR3 nucleotide sequence: TGCTGTGCTAGAGAGACTAGCGGGGGGTCGAACACCGGGGAGCTGTTTTTT. Translated: CCARETSGGSNTGELFF.